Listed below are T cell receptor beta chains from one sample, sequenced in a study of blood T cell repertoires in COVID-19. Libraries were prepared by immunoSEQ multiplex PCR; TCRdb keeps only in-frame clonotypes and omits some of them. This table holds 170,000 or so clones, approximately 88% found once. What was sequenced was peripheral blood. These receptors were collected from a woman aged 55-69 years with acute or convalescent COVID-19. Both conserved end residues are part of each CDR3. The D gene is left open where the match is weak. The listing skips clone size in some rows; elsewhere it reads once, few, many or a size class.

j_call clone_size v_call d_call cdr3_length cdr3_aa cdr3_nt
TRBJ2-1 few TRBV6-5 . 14 CASSYSNRAGEQFF TGTGCCAGCAGTTACTCGAACCGGGCGGGGGAGCAGTTCTTC
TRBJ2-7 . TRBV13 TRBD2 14 CASSVAGGPYEQYF TGTGCCAGCAGTGTGGCGGGGGGGCCCTACGAGCAGTACTTC
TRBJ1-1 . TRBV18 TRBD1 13 CASSPGQGAEAFF TGTGCCAGCTCACCGGGACAGGGGGCGGAAGCTTTCTTT
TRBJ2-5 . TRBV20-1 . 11 CSAEEEETQYF TGCAGTGCGGAGGAGGAAGAGACCCAGTACTTC
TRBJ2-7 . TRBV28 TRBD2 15 CASSQTSGGYYEQYF TGTGCCAGCAGTCAGACTAGCGGGGGTTACTACGAGCAGTACTTC
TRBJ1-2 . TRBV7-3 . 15 CASSLLGQTDTSYTF TGTGCCAGCAGCTTACTTGGGCAGACAGACACCAGCTACACCTTC
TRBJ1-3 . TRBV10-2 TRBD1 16 CASSGGTGGPGNTIYF TGCGCCAGCAGTGGAGGGACAGGGGGTCCAGGAAACACCATATATTTT
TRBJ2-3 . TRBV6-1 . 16 CASSEAWGGATDTQYF TGTGCCAGCAGTGAAGCATGGGGGGGGGCTACAGATACGCAGTATTTT
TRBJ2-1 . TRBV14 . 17 CASSPNLGRGSYNEQFF TGTGCCAGCAGCCCTAACCTAGGTCGGGGCTCCTACAATGAGCAGTTCTTC
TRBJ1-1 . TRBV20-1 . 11 CSASRVTEAFF TGCAGTGCTAGCAGGGTCACTGAAGCTTTCTTT
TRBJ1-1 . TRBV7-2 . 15 CASSLVPSSVVEAFF TGTGCCAGCAGCTTAGTCCCTAGCAGCGTGGTGGAAGCTTTCTTT
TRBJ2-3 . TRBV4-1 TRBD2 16 CASSQDQSGGTVAQYF TGCGCCAGCAGCCAAGATCAGAGCGGGGGGACCGTTGCGCAGTATTTT
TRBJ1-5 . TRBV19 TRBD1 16 CASSDRGSYSNQPQHF TGTGCCAGTAGCGACAGGGGGAGTTATAGCAATCAGCCCCAGCATTTT